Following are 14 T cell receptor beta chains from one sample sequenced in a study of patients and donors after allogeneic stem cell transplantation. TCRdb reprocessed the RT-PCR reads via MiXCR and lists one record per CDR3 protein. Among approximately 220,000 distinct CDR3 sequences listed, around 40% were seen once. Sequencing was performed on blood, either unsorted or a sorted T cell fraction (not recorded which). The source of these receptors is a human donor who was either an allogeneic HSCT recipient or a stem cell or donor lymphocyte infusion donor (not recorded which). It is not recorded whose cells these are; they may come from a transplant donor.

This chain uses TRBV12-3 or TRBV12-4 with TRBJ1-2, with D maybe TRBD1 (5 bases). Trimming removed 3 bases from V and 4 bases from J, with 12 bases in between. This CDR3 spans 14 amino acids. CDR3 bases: TGTGCCAGCAGTTTGGGGCCGGAGGTCTATGGCTACACCTTC. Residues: CASSLGPEVYGYTF.

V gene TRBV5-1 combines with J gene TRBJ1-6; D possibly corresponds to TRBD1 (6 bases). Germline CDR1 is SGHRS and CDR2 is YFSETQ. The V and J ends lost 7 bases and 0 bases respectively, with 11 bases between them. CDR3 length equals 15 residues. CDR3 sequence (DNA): TGCGCCAGCGCCCCAGGGGACTCCTATAATTCACCCCTCCACTTT. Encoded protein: CASAPGDSYNSPLHF.

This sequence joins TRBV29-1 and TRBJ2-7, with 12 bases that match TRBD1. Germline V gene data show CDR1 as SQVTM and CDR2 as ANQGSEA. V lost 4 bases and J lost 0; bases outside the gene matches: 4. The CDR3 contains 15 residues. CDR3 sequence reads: CSVAGQGANSYEQYF. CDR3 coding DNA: TGCAGCGTTGCGGGACAGGGGGCTAACTCCTACGAGCAGTACTTC.

The CDR3 loop is CATSDPPRRNEQFF. As DNA, the CDR3 is TGTGCCACCAGTGACCCTCCTCGGAGAAATGAGCAGTTCTTC. The gene calls are TRBV24-1 and TRBJ2-1; D not certain. This CDR3 contains 14 residues. V was cut by 4 bases and J by 7 bases, with 13 bases left in between. Germline lookup yields CDR1 KGHDR and CDR2 SFDVKD.

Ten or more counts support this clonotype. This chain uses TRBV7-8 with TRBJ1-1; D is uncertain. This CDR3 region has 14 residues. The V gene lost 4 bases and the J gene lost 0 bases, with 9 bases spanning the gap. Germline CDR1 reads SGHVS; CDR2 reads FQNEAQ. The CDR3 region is CASSSGRMNTEAFF. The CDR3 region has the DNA TGTGCCAGCAGCTCGGGGAGGATGAACACTGAAGCTTTCTTT.

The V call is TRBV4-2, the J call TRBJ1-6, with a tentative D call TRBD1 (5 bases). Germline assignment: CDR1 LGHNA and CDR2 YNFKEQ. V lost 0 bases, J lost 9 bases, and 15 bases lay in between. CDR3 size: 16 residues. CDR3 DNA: TGTGCCAGCAGCCAAGAGGAGGGGAAAATTGGTTCACCCCTCCACTTT. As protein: CASSQEEGKIGSPLHF.

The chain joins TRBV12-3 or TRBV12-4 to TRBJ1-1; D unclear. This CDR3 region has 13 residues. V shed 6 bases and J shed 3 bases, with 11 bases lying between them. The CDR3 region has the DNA TGTGCCAGCAGGACTTTCGGGGACACTGAAGCTTTCTTT. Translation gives CASRTFGDTEAFF.

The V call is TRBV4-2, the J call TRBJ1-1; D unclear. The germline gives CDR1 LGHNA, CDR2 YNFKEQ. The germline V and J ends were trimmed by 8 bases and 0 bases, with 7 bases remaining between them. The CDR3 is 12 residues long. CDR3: CASYGMNTEAFF. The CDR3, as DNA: TGTGCCAGCTACGGCATGAACACTGAAGCTTTCTTT.

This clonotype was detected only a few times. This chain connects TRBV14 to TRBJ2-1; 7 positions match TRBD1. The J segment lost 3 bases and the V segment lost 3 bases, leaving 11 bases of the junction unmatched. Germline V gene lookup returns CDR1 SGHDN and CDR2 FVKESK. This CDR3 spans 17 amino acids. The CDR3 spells CASSHSLGQAVYNEQFF. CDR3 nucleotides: TGTGCCAGCAGCCATTCACTCGGACAGGCGGTCTACAATGAGCAGTTCTTC.

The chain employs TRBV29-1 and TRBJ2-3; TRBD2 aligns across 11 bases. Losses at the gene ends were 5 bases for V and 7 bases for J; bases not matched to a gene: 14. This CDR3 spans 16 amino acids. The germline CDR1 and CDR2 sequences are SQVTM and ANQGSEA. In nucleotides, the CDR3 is TGCAGCGTTAGTAGCGGGGGGGCGTTGAGGGTTAATACGCAGTATTTT. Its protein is CSVSSGGALRVNTQYF.

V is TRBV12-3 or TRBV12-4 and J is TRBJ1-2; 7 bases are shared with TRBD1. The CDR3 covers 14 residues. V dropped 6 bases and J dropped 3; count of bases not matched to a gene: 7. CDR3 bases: TGTGCCAGCAGCCGCAGGGGGAGAGACTATGGCTACACCTTC. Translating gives CASSRRGRDYGYTF.

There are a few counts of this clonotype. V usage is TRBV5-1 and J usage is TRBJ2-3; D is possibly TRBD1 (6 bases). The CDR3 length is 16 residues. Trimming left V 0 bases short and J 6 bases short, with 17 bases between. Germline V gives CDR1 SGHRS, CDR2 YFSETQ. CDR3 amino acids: CASSLGSNRVRDTQYF. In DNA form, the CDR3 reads TGCGCCAGCAGCTTGGGAAGTAACAGGGTCCGGGATACGCAGTATTTT.

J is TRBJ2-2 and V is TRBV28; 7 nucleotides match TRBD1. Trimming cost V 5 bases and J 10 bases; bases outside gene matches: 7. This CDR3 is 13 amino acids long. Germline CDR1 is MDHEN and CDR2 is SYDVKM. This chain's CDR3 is CASSPLGGEELFF. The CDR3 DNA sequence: TGTGCCAGCAGTCCCCTAGGGGGCGAGGAGCTGTTTTTT.

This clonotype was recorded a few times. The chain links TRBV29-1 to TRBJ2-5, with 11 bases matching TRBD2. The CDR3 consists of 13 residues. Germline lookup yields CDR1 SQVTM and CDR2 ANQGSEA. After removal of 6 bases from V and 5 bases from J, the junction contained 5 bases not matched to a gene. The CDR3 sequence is CSVLAGGMETQYF. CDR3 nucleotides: TGCAGCGTCCTAGCGGGGGGTATGGAGACCCAGTACTTC.